A selection of T cell receptor beta chains follows, all from one sample in a study of blood T cells in healthy people across ages. TCRdb processed the 5' RACE reads anew with MiXCR; each CDR3 protein has one entry. This sample has over 1,500,000 distinct CDR3 sequences, with roughly two fifths found just once. Sequencing input: blood. These receptor sequences come from a human donor in good health. The CDR3 runs from the conserved cysteine through the conserved F or W. D genes are given only for firm matches. Size tells how often a clone was seen (once, few, many) or the class of an expanded clone, and some rows leave it out.

CDR3 DNA	CDR3 protein	D gene	clone size	V gene	J gene
TGCGCCAGCAGCCAAGTCGGAGAGAACAACTATGGCTACACCTTC	CASSQVGENNYGYTF	NA	NA	TRBV4-3	TRBJ1-2
TGTGCCAGCAGCTTAGCCGCTAGCGAGTCCTACGAGCAGTACTTC	CASSLAASESYEQYF	NA	once	TRBV11-2	TRBJ2-7
TGTGCCAGCAGCATTGGGGGGGATGAGCAGTTCTTC	CASSIGGDEQFF	TRBD2	NA	TRBV7-9	TRBJ2-1
TGTGCCAGCAGCTTATTTGGAGATTGGACTGAAGCTTTCTTT	CASSLFGDWTEAFF	NA	NA	TRBV7-3	TRBJ1-1
TGTGCCACCTCCACCCGGACAGTAAACAATGAGCAGTTCTTC	CATSTRTVNNEQFF	NA	NA	TRBV15	TRBJ2-1
TGTGCCAGCCAGCCGGACAGGGAGGGTTCGCAGTTCTTC	CASQPDREGSQFF	NA	NA	TRBV5-6	TRBJ2-1
TGTGCCAGCAGCCCCCGAGCTTATGAAAAACTGTTTTTT	CASSPRAYEKLFF	NA	NA	TRBV7-2	TRBJ1-4
TGTGCCAGCAGTGCCTGGGGCGGGGGGATTTCCTACGAGCAGTACTTC	CASSAWGGGISYEQYF	TRBD2	NA	TRBV7-8	TRBJ2-7
TGTGCCAGCAGCTTTCCTTGGGGGGTAGCCACTGAAGCTTTCTTT	CASSFPWGVATEAFF	NA	NA	TRBV11-2	TRBJ1-1
TGTGCCAGCAGACATCCGGGATACTACAATGAGCAGTTCTTC	CASRHPGYYNEQFF	NA	few	TRBV12-3/TRBV12-4	TRBJ2-1
TGCAGCGGGCTCTTTCGGGACAGGGGTATAGGGACCCAGTTCTTC	CSGLFRDRGIGTQFF	TRBD1	NA	TRBV29-1	TRBJ2-1
TGTGCCAGCAGTTCTCTACCGGGACAGGGAGACACCGGGGAGCTGTTTTTT	CASSSLPGQGDTGELFF	TRBD1	NA	TRBV6-6	TRBJ2-2
TGCAGCGGGCTGGAGGACTGGACAGATACGCAGTATTTT	CSGLEDWTDTQYF	NA	few	TRBV29-1	TRBJ2-3